Listed here is a single T cell receptor beta chain. Its antigen is still unknown. It has no much larger one-base neighbor in the sample; base qualities were not kept. Donors were under 40 systemically healthy Caucasian individuals from Russia aged roughly 6 to 90 years. Approximately 9.3 milliliters of peripheral blood were collected from each donor into EDTA-treated Vacutainer tubes. Ficoll-Paque density-gradient centrifugation was used to isolate PBMCs, with at least 6 million per sample. Total RNA, at least 6 micrograms per sample, was extracted from PBMCs with Trizol reagent. For every donor, flow cytometry on a PBMC aliquot measured the percentage of naive CD45RAhigh/CD27high T cells. The CDR3 has 12 amino acids, counting the end cysteine and phenylalanine. Only the CDR3 portion is preserved as DNA: 36 bases, with reading frame beginning at the first base. In the germline V gene (reference sequence), CDR1 corresponds to DFQATT and CDR2 to SNEGSKA. Deletion took 0 bases off V and 9 bases off J, with a span of 9 bases between the germline ends.

This entry is derived from a study of blood T cells in healthy people across ages (dated by TCRdb to the mid-2010s). A note on the overall study: In model experiments, roughly one uniquely barcoded TCR beta cDNA molecule per two T cells was captured by template switching. Using deep sequencing normalized with unique cDNA molecular identifiers, the study measured how TCR beta repertoire diversity changes with age. The donors were divided into four age groups: young (average approximately 17 years), middle-aged (about 40), aged (about 62) and long-lived (roughly 82). Donors of different ages were randomly distributed across sequencing lanes to avoid experimental bias. Two additional independent replicas of 1 million unique cDNA reads from the same blood draw were analyzed for two donors (one aged 18 to 29 and one aged 80 or older). The study at large found these results: As age increased, observed TCR beta diversity per million T cells dropped in a roughly linear way, and a significant reduction was already evident by age about 40. The long-lived group showed more naive CD4+ T cells, fewer expanded clones and increased TCR diversity than the aged group, suggesting age selection. Observed TCR beta diversity correlated strongly with the percentage of naive T cells measured by flow cytometry. Total diversity estimates from one million sequenced T cells were considered lower bounds and underestimates. Donor CMV infection status was unknown, potentially confounding age-related changes in expanded clonotypes. Conclusive comparison of naive and antigen-experienced compartments was prevented by the profiling of bulk unsorted PBMCs.

Library preparation was by 5' RACE. The instrument was an Illumina HiSeq 2500. A second PCR of about 6 to 12 cycles was run with a J-beta primer mix and a sample-barcoded 5' primer. A unique molecular identifier was introduced onto each TCR beta cDNA molecule by a template-switch 5' adaptor carrying 12 random nucleotides. Each sample yielded at least 2.5 million CDR3-containing paired-end reads. All of the RNA was converted into first-strand cDNA using the Mint cDNA synthesis kit, with a TRBC-specific oligonucleotide serving as the primer. After uracil-DNA glycosylase treatment, a first 18-cycle PCR used universal primers M1SS and BC2_uni_R on all cDNA. As for how the authors treated the data: Normalization of each sample was performed by random selection of 1 million high-quality reads, each carrying a distinct molecular identifier. Reads with shared molecular identifiers were discarded instead of being binned into consensus sequences. MiTCR, run with a Q25 quality threshold and the strictest error-elimination algorithm, handled CDR3 identification, clonotype clustering and error correction. A nonparametric unseen species model using Euler transformation provided a lower-bound estimate of total TCR beta diversity. In TCRdb, the public reads were trimmed at Q25 with fastp and aligned with MiXCR, with productive beta chains retained. Records with the same CDR3 protein are collapsed into one entry carrying the most frequent genes and DNA. These V and J calls rely on TCRdb rather than the paper's analysis. This sample lists hundreds of thousands of distinct CDR3 sequences; 45% to 50% were detected once. The ten most abundant clones make up approximately 32% of the sample.

This receptor chain uses TRBV20-1 and TRBJ2-1, with no reliable assignment of the D segment. The sample consisted of blood. The origin of this receptor is a woman aged 55-69 years in good health. CDR3 reads: CSARDLVGEQFF. The DNA sequence follows: TGCAGTGCTAGAGATTTAGTGGGTGAGCAGTTCTTC.